This TCR beta chain was recorded in a study of cytomegalovirus exposure and HLA in healthy donors. Study context: HLA-typed donors were the source of around 77 million unique TCRs held in an early data release.

Vbeta (60) and Jbeta (13) primers were used in the PCR. Under the authors' procedure: Some 10 million of about 80 million unique TCR beta chains were shared, per a later count. Only in-frame clones appear in the TCRdb table, and some are missing; sequencing was by immunoSEQ multiplex PCR. The DNA was the basis for D and trimming; V, J and clone size are from that table. Of about 120,000 clones in the sample, less than 85% were seen once. The CDR3 extends over 17 amino acids. Germline V lookup: CDR1 KGHSH, CDR2 LQKENI. With 0 bases removed from V and 0 bases from J, the gap between germline ends came to 12 bases.

Sequenced material: PBMCs. The chain uses TRBV18 and TRBJ2-1; the D gene is possibly TRBD1 (5 bases). The clonotype comes from a man in his thirties or forties in good health and CMV-seropositive. The CDR3 protein is CASSPPGQGSSYNEQFF. The CDR3 region has the DNA TGTGCCAGCTCACCACCGGGGCAGGGCAGCTCCTACAATGAGCAGTTCTTC. Supplemented by reference TRBV18 and TRBJ2-1, the full variable domain reads NAGVMQNPRHLVRRRGQEARLRCSPMKGHSHVYWYRQLPEEGLKFMVYLQKENIIDESGMPKERFSAEFPKEGPSILRIQQVVRGDSAAYFCASSPPGQGSSYNEQFFGPGTRLTVL.